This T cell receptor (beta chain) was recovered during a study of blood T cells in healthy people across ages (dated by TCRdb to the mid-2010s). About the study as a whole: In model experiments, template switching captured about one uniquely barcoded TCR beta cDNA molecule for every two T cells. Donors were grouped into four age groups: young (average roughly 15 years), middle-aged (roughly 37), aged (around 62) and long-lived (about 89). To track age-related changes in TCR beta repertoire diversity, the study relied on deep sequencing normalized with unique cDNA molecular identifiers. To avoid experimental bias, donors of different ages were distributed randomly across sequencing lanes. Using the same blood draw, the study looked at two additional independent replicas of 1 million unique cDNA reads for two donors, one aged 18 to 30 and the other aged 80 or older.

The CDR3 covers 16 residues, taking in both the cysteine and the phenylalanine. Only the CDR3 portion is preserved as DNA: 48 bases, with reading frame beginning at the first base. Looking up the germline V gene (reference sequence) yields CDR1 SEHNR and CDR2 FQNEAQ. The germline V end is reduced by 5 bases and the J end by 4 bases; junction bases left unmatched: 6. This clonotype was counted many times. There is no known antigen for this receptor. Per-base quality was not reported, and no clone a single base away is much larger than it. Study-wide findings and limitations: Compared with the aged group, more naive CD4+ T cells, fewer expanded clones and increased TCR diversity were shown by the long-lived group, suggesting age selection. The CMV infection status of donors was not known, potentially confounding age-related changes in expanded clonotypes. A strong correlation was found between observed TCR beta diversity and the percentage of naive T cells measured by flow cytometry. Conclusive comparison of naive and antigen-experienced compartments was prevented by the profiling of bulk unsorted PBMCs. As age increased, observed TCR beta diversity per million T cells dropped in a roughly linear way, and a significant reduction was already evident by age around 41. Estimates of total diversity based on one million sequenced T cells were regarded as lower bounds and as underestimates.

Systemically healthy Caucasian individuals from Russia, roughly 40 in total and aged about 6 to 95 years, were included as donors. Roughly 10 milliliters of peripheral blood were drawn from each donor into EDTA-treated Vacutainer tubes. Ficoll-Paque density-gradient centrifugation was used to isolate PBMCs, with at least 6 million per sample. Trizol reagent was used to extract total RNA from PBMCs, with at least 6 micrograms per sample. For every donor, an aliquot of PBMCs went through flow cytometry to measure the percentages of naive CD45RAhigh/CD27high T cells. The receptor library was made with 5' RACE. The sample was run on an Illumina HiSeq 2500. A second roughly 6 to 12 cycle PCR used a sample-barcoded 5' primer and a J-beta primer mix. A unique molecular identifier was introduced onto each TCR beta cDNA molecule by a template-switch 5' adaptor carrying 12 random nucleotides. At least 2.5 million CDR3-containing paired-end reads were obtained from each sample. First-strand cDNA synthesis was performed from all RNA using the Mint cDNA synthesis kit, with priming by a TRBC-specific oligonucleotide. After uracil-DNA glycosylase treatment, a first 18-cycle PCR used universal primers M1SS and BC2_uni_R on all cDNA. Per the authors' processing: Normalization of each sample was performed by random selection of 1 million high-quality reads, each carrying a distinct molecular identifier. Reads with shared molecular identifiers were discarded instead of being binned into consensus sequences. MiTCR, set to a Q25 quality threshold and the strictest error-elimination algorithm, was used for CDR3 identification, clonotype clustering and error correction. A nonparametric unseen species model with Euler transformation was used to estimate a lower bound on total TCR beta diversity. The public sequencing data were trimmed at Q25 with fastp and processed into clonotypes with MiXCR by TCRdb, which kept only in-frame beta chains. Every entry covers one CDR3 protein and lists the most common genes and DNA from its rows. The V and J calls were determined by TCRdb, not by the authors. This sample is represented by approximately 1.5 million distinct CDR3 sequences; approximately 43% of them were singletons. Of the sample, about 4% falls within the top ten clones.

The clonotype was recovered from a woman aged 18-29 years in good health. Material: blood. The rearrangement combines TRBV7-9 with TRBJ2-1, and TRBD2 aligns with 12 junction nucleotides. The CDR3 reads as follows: CASSQRTSGTYNEQFF. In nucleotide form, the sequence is TGTGCCAGCAGCCAAAGGACTAGCGGGACTTACAATGAGCAGTTCTTC.